These 22 T cell receptor beta chains originate from one sample sequenced in a study of T-cell memory formation after mild COVID-19 (dated by TCRdb to about 2021). The library came from 5' RACE. The data were produced on an Illumina NovaSeq 6000. Using fastp trimming at Q25 and MiXCR clonotype assembly, TCRdb reanalyzed the public sequencing data and kept in-frame beta chains. Identical CDR3 protein sequences are pooled into one entry, listed with their most common genes and DNA. This sample gives approximately 250,000 distinct CDR3 sequences in total; 15% to 20% of them show up just once. The leading ten clones occupy 20% to 25% of the sample. Sequencing was performed on PBMCs or a T cell subset sorted from them (not recorded which). The receptors stem from a man in his late teens or twenties who had mild COVID-19 (a few samples of this study predate the infection). The sample titles of this study are shuffled in the database, so cell type and time point are left out; the donor was told from shared clones.

The V call is TRBV20-1, the J call TRBJ1-1; the D is unclear. The V end was cut by 5 bases, the J end by 0 bases, with 10 bases between. The CDR3 consists of 13 residues. Looked up from germline, CDR1 is DFQATT and CDR2 is SNEGSKA (reference sequence). The CDR3 DNA reads TGCAGTGCTTCGGGCGATGTGAACACTGAAGCTTTCTTT. Amino acids: CSASGDVNTEAFF.

The chain carries TRBV5-1 and TRBJ2-7; 8 positions match TRBD1. Germline CDR1 and CDR2: SGHRS and YFSETQ. The CDR3 has 15 amino acids. With 2 bases clipped from V and 4 bases from J, the junction kept 8 bases outside the gene matches. The CDR3 bases are TGCGCCAGCAGCTTCGAGCAGGGGGCCGATTACGAGCAGTACGTC. This gives the protein CASSFEQGADYEQYV.

The sample holds a few counts of this clonotype. The genes are TRBV14 and TRBJ2-1, with 9 positions matching TRBD1. The CDR3 has 14 residues. J gave up 8 bases and V 4 bases, and 6 bases lay outside the gene matches. The germline V gene has CDR1 SGHDN and CDR2 FVKESK. The CDR3 sequence: CASSRGQGWDEQFF. The DNA of the CDR3 is TGTGCCAGCAGCCGCGGACAGGGGTGGGATGAGCAGTTCTTC.

The gene calls are TRBV24-1 and TRBJ1-1; D remains unclear. Germline values: CDR1 KGHDR, CDR2 SFDVKD. The V gene lost 4 bases and the J gene lost 9 bases, with 11 bases spanning the gap. This CDR3 spans 12 amino acids. CDR3 nucleotide sequence: TGTGCCACCAGTGACCGTGACACCAAAGCTTTCTTT. Encoded protein: CATSDRDTKAFF.

This clonotype was picked up a small number of times. This chain joins TRBV11-1 and TRBJ2-1; 12 bases match TRBD2. CDR1 and CDR2 (germline): SGHAT, FQDESV (reference sequence). Losses at the gene ends were 6 bases for V and 5 bases for J; bases not matched to a gene: 5. The CDR3 covers 15 residues. CDR3 sequence: CASRIWTSGDNEQFF. The CDR3 DNA sequence: TGTGCCAGCAGGATATGGACTAGCGGGGACAATGAGCAGTTCTTC. The full variable domain, rest sourced from reference TRBV11-1 and TRBJ2-1, is EAEVAQSPRYKITEKSQAVAFWCDPISGHATLYWYRQILGQGPELLVQFQDESVVDDSQLPKDRFSAERLKGVDSTLKIQPAELGDSAMYLCASRIWTSGDNEQFFGPGTRLTVL.

The chain is built from TRBV6-5 and TRBJ2-1; 11 positions match TRBD1. CDR3 size: 14 residues. The V gene end was trimmed by 6 bases and the J gene end by 7 bases; junction bases not matched to a gene: 5. The V gene's germline CDR1 is MNHEY and CDR2 SVGAGI. The CDR3 nucleotides read TGTGCCAGCAGACCCGGACAGGGGGCGAATGAGCAGTTCTTC. This gives the protein CASRPGQGANEQFF.

This clonotype was seen a handful of times. CDR3 coding DNA: TGTGCCAGCAGCTCAACCCTACCGGGACAGTTCAATGAAAAACTGTTTTTT. The encoded protein is CASSSTLPGQFNEKLFF. This chain joins TRBV7-8 and TRBJ1-4; 7 nucleotides line up with TRBD1. Germline V gene sequence: CDR1 SGHVS, CDR2 FQNEAQ. V shed 4 bases, J shed 5 bases, and the junction held 13 bases outside the gene matches. CDR3 size: 17 residues. The full variable domain, in which reference TRBV7-8 and TRBJ1-4 provide the parts outside the CDR3, is GAGVSQSPRYKVAKRGQDVALRCDPISGHVSLFWYQQALGQGPEFLTYFQNEAQLDKSGLPSDRFFAERPEGSVSTLKIQRTQQEDSAVYLCASSSTLPGQFNEKLFFGSGTQLSVL.

This clonotype was recorded a few times. The chain joins TRBV7-2 to TRBJ1-6; no clear D gene. With 1 base removed from V and 8 bases from J, the gap between germline ends came to 6 bases. This CDR3 is 13 amino acids long. The germline V gene has CDR1 SGHTA and CDR2 FQGNSA. CDR3 nucleotide sequence: TGTGCCAGCAGCTTAGGTCTAGATTCACCCCTCCACTTT. Its translation: CASSLGLDSPLHF. The variable domain in full, with the rest retrieved from reference TRBV7-2 and TRBJ1-6, is GAGVSQSPSNKVTEKGKDVELRCDPISGHTALYWYRQSLGQGLEFLIYFQGNSAPDKSGLPSDRFSAERTGGSVSTLTIQRTQQEDSAVYLCASSLGLDSPLHFGNGTRLTVT.

The chain joins TRBV28 to TRBJ2-2; D gene ambiguous. Germline assignment: CDR1 MDHEN and CDR2 SYDVKM. The CDR3 covers 14 residues. V was cut by 1 base and J by 1 base, with 4 bases left in between. This CDR3 is CASSLSWNTGELFF. The CDR3 coding sequence is TGTGCCAGCAGTTTATCCTGGAACACCGGGGAGCTGTTTTTT.

The rearrangement joins TRBV4-2 to TRBJ2-3; 9 nucleotides line up with TRBD2. The CDR3 runs to 17 residues. CDR1 and CDR2 from the germline V gene are LGHNA and YNFKEQ. V lost 0 bases, J lost 5 bases, and 9 bases stayed unmatched. In DNA, the CDR3 is TGTGCCAGCAGCCAAGACCCCCTAGCGGGGTTCAGAGATACGCAGTATTTT. This sequence encodes CASSQDPLAGFRDTQYF.

There are a few counts of this clonotype. This chain joins TRBV7-9 and TRBJ1-2; 9 bases align to TRBD1. The CDR3 totals 13 residues. The germline gives CDR1 SEHNR, CDR2 FQNEAQ (reference sequence). V was pared by 4 bases and J by 6 bases, with 3 bases of the junction left unmatched. The CDR3 region has the DNA TGTGCCAGCAGCTGGGGACAGGGAGATGGCTACACCTTC. This encodes CASSWGQGDGYTF.

This clonotype has only a few counts. The V and J genes are TRBV12-3 or TRBV12-4 and TRBJ2-3; D is possibly TRBD2 (6 bases). Trimming removed 10 bases at V and 6 bases at J, with 20 bases between. This CDR3 has 14 amino acids. CDR3 nucleotide sequence: TGTGCCACCTGGGGTGGGGAGGTGGGGGATACGCAGTATTTT. Protein product: CATWGGEVGDTQYF.

This clonotype was recorded a few times. The chain is built from TRBV5-1 and TRBJ1-3; D not certain. The CDR3 is 13 amino acids. Germline CDR1 and CDR2: SGHRS and YFSETQ. Deletions cut 5 bases from V and 0 bases from J, with 6 bases between. This CDR3 reads CASRVSSGNTIYF. The CDR3 DNA reads TGCGCCAGCAGGGTGAGCTCTGGAAACACCATATATTTT.

This sequence joins TRBV12-3 or TRBV12-4 and TRBJ1-4; D possibly corresponds to TRBD1 (6 bases). The CDR3 extends over 17 amino acids. Trimming left V 3 bases short and J 0 bases short, with 14 bases between. Here the CDR3 DNA reads TGTGCCAGCAGTTTGGAGACAGGAACCACAACTAATGAAAAACTGTTTTTT. It encodes CASSLETGTTTNEKLFF.

Only a few counts were recorded for this clonotype. The chain employs TRBV5-6 and TRBJ2-5; D is perhaps TRBD2 (5 bases). Trimming took off 3 bases at V and 2 bases at J, with 8 bases between the two ends. This CDR3 comprises 13 residues. Germline CDR1 is SGHDT and CDR2 is YYEEEE. As DNA, the CDR3 is TGTGCCAGCAGCTGGAGGAGTCAAGAGACCCAGTACTTC. Amino acid sequence: CASSWRSQETQYF.

V and J are TRBV4-3 and TRBJ1-6; weak D call: TRBD1 (5 bases). V was cut by 1 base and J by 11 bases, with 15 bases left in between. CDR3 size: 15 residues. Germline V gives CDR1 LGHNA, CDR2 YSLEER. The CDR3: CASSQGVMGTPPLHF. CDR3 in DNA: TGCGCCAGCAGCCAAGGGGTAATGGGGACGCCACCCCTCCACTTT.

This clonotype was picked up a small number of times. The chain combines TRBV2 with TRBJ2-1, with D possibly TRBD2 on 5 matching bases. The V end lost 7 bases, the J end lost 7 bases, and 23 bases lay between the germline ends. Germline V gives CDR1 SNHLY, CDR2 FYNNEI. The CDR3 has 16 amino acids. As DNA, the CDR3 is TGTGCCAGCACTCTTCTTCTAGCTCGACGAGGGAATGAGCAGTTCTTC. Its translation: CASTLLLARRGNEQFF.

This clonotype was counted only a few times. V gene TRBV6-5 combines with J gene TRBJ2-1; D call uncertain. This CDR3 has 13 residues. Germline lookup yields CDR1 MNHEY and CDR2 SVGAGI. V dropped 2 bases and J dropped 5 bases, with 7 bases sitting between them. The CDR3 sequence: CASSYGDDNEQFF. As DNA, the CDR3 is TGTGCCAGCAGTTACGGGGATGACAATGAGCAGTTCTTC.

This clonotype has ten or more counts. The chain employs TRBV7-2 and TRBJ1-5; D gene unclear. The V end lost 4 bases, the J end lost 9 bases, and 16 bases lay between the germline ends. Germline V gene data show CDR1 as SGHTA and CDR2 as FQGNSA. The CDR3 covers 14 residues. CDR3 DNA: TGTGCCAGCAGCTCCCCAAACAGCTTACTGCCCCAGCATTTT. It encodes CASSSPNSLLPQHF. Variable domain in full (rest from reference TRBV7-2 and TRBJ1-5): GAGVSQSPSNKVTEKGKDVELRCDPISGHTALYWYRQSLGQGLEFLIYFQGNSAPDKSGLPSDRFSAERTGGSVSTLTIQRTQQEDSAVYLCASSSPNSLLPQHFGDGTRLSIL.

The chain has TRBV24-1 and TRBJ2-3, with D uncertain. This CDR3 comprises 13 residues. The germline gives CDR1 KGHDR, CDR2 SFDVKD. Between the trimmed V and J ends, which lost 1 base and 5 bases, there was a span of 6 bases. CDR3 sequence (DNA): TGTGCCACCAGTGATTTTCGGCTAGATACGCAGTATTTT. Protein sequence: CATSDFRLDTQYF.

This sequence joins TRBV7-2 and TRBJ1-5, with 11 bases identical to TRBD1. Germline V gives CDR1 SGHTA, CDR2 FQGNSA. The length of the CDR3 is 15 residues. V lost 5 bases, J lost 7 bases, and 7 bases stayed unmatched. The CDR3 DNA reads TGTGCCAGCAGCCAGCGAGGACAGGGGGCCCAGCCCCAGCATTTT. The encoded protein is CASSQRGQGAQPQHF.

The rearrangement joins TRBV12-3 or TRBV12-4 to TRBJ2-7, with a possible D match to TRBD2 (6 bases). The CDR3 extends over 13 amino acids. The V gene lost 5 bases and the J gene lost 6 bases, with 14 bases spanning the gap. CDR3 sequence reads: CASSMGRGFEQYV. The CDR3 nucleotides read TGTGCCAGCAGTATGGGCCGGGGGTTCGAGCAGTACGTC.